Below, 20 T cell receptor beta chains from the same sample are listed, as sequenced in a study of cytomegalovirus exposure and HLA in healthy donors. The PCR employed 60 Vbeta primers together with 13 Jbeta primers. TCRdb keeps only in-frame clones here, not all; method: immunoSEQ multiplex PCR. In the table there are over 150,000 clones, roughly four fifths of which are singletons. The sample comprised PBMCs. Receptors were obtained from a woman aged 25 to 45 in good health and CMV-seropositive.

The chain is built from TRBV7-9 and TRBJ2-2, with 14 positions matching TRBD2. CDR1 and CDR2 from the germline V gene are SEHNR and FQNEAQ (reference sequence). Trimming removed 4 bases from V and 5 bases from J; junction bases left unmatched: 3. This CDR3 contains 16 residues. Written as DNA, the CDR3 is TGTGCCAGCAGCTCACGGACTAGCGGGAGGACCGGGGAGCTGTTTTTT. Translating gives CASSSRTSGRTGELFF.

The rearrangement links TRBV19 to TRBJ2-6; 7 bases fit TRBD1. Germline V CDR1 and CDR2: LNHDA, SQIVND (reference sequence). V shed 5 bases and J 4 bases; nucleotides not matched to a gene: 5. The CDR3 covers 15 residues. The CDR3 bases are TGTGCCAGTAGTGCCACAGGGGTAGGGGCCAACGTCCTGACTTTC. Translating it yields CASSATGVGANVLTF.

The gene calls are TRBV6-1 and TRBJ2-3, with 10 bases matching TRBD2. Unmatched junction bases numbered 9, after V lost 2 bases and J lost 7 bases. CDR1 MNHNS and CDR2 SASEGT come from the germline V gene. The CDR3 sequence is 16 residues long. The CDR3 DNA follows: TGTGCCAGCAGTGAATTAAAACTAGCGGGATGGTATACGCAGTATTTT. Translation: CASSELKLAGWYTQYF.

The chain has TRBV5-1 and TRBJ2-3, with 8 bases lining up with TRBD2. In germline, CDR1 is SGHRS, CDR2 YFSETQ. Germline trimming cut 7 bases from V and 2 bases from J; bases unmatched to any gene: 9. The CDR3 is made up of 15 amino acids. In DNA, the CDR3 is TGCGCCAGCTCCCGGACTAGCAGTTTCACAGATACGCAGTATTTT. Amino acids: CASSRTSSFTDTQYF.

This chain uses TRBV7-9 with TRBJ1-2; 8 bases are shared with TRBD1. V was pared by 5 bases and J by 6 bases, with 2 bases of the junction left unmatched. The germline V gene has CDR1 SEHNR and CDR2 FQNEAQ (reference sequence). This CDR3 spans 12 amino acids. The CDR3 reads CASSGQGHGYTF. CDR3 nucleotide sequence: TGTGCCAGCAGCGGACAGGGACATGGCTACACCTTC.

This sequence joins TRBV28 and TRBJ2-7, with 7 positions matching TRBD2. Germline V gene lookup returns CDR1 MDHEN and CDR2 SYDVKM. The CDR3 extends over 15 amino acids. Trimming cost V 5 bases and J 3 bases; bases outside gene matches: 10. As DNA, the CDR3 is TGTGCCAGCAGTCCACAGACGGGAGGAAGCTACGAGCAGTACTTC. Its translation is CASSPQTGGSYEQYF.

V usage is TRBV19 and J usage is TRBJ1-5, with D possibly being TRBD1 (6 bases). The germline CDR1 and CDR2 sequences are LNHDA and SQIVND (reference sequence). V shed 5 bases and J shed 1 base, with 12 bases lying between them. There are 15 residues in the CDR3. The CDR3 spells CASSLTGYSNQPQHF. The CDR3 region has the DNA TGTGCCAGTAGTCTAACAGGGTACAGCAATCAGCCCCAGCATTTT.

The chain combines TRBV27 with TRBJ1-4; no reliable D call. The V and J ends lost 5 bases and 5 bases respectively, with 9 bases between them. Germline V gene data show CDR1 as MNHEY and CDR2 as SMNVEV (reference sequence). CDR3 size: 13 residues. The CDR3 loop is CASSLLANEKLFF. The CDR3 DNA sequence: TGTGCCAGCAGTCTTTTGGCCAATGAAAAACTGTTTTTT.

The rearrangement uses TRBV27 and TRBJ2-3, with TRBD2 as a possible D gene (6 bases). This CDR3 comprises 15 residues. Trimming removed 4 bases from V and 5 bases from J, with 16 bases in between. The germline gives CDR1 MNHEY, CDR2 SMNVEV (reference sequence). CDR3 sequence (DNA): TGTGCCAGCAGTTCATACGGGAGAGGTGAAGATACGCAGTATTTT. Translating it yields CASSSYGRGEDTQYF.

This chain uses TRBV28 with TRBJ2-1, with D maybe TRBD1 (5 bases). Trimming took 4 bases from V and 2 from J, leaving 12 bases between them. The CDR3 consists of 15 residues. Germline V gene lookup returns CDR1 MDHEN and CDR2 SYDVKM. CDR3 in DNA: TGTGCCAGCAGTTCCAGGGTCGAAGCCTACAATGAGCAGTTCTTC. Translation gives CASSSRVEAYNEQFF.

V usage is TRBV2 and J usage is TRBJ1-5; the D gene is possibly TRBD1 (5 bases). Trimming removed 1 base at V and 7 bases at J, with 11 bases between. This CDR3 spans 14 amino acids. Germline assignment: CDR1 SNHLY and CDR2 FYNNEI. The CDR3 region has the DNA TGTGCCAGCAGTGAAGAGGGGCAGAACCAGCCCCAGCATTTT. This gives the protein CASSEEGQNQPQHF.

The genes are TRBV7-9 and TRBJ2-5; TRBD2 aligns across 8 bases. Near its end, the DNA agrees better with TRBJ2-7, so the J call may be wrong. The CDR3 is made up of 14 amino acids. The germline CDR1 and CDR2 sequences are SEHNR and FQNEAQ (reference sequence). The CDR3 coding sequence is TGTGCCAGCTCGAGCGGGAGAAAAGCCTACGAGCAGTACTTC. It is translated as CASSSGRKAYEQYF.

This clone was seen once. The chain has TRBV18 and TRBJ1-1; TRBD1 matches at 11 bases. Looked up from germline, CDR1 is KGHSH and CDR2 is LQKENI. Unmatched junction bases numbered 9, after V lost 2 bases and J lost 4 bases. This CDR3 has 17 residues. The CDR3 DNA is TGTGCCAGCTCACCAAGGACAGGGGGCGAGTTAAGCACTGAAGCTTTCTTT. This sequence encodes CASSPRTGGELSTEAFF.

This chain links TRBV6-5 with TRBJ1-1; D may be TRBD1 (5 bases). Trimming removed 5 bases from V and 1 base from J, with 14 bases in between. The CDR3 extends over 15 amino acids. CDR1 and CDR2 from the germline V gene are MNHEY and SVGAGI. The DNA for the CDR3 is TGTGCCAGCAGTCCCCTTAAGGGGCCGAACACTGAAGCTTTCTTT. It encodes CASSPLKGPNTEAFF.

CDR3 in DNA: TGCAGCGTAGAGGGAGGGATCGACTACGAGCAGTACTTC. As protein: CSVEGGIDYEQYF. The chain combines TRBV29-1 with TRBJ2-7; TRBD2 aligns across 7 bases. Germline values: CDR1 SQVTM, CDR2 ANQGSEA. Trimming cost V 6 bases and J 3 bases; bases outside gene matches: 8. CDR3 length equals 13 residues.

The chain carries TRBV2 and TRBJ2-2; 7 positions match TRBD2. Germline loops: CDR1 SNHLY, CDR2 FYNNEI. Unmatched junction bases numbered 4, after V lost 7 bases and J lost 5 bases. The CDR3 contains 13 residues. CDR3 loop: CASIGRETGELFF. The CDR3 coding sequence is TGTGCCAGCATAGGGCGGGAGACCGGGGAGCTGTTTTTT.

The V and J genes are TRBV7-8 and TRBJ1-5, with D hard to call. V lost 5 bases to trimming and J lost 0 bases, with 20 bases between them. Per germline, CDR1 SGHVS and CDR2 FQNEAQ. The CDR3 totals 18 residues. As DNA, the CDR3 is TGTGCCAGCAGCCCCGCCCGCTTCCCTATTGGTAGCAATCAGCCCCAGCATTTT. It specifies CASSPARFPIGSNQPQHF. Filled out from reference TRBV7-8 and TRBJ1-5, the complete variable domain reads GAGVSQSPRYKVAKRGQDVALRCDPISGHVSLFWYQQALGQGPEFLTYFQNEAQLDKSGLPSDRFFAERPEGSVSTLKIQRTQQEDSAVYLCASSPARFPIGSNQPQHFGDGTRLSIL.

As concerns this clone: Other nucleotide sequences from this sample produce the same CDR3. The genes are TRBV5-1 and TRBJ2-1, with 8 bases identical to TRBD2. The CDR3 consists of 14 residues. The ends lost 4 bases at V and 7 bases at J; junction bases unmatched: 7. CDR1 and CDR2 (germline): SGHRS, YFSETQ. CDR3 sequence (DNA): TGCGCCAGCAGCGCGAGCGGGGGATATAATGAGCAGTTCTTC. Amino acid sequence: CASSASGGYNEQFF.

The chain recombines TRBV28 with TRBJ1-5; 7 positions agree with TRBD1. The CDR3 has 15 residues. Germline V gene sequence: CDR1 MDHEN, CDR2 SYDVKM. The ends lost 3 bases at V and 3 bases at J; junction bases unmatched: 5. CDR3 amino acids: CASSFRGQLNQPQHF. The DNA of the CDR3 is TGTGCCAGCAGTTTCCGGGGACAGCTCAATCAGCCCCAGCATTTT. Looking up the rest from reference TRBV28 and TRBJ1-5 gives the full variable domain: DVKVTQSSRYLVKRTGEKVFLECVQDMDHENMFWYRQDPGLGLRLIYFSYDVKMKEKGDIPEGYSVSREKKERFSLILESASTNQTSMYLCASSFRGQLNQPQHFGDGTRLSIL.

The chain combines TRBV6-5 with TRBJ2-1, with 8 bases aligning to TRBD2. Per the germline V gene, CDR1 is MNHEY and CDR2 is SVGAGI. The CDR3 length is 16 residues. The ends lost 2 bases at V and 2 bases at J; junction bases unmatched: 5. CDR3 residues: CASSYISGSTYNEQFF. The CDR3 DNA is TGTGCCAGCAGTTACATCAGCGGGAGCACCTACAATGAGCAGTTCTTC.